Listed below are T cell receptor beta chains from one sample, sequenced in a study of vaccination effects on CD4 cells after COVID-19. No antigen has been assigned to these receptors. Only in-frame clones appear in the TCRdb table, and some are missing; sequencing was by immunoSEQ multiplex PCR. The repertoire holds some 40,000 clones, with over 60% as singletons. The sample here was CD4+ T cells from PBMCs cultured with HCoV-NL63 spike peptides, taken before COVID-19 vaccination. All receptors derive from a human donor who had a prior SARS-CoV-2 infection. Both conserved end residues are part of each CDR3. Fields, in order: D gene, V gene, J gene, clone size, CDR3 DNA, CDR3 protein. The D gene is left open where the match is weak. Rows give clone size only sometimes, using once, few, many, or a class for an expanded clone.

-	TRBV7-2	TRBJ1-2	-	TGTGCCAGCAGCTTAGTGCAAGAGGGTAGGGGCTACACCTTC	CASSLVQEGRGYTF
TRBD2	TRBV3-1/TRBV3-2	TRBJ2-1	-	TGTGCCAGCAGCCACCTAGCGGGACACAATGAGCAGTTCTTC	CASSHLAGHNEQFF
TRBD1	TRBV18	TRBJ2-2	-	TGTGCCAGCTCACGAGGGACAGGGCTGAACACCGGGGAGCTGTTTTTT	CASSRGTGLNTGELFF
-	TRBV6-4	TRBJ1-2	-	TGTGCCAGCAAGACGCTGGCAGACCCCCGGTATGGCTACACCTTC	CASKTLADPRYGYTF
TRBD2	TRBV5-1	TRBJ2-1	-	TGCGCCAGCAGCTTGCCTAGCGGTTACAATGAGCAGTTCTTC	CASSLPSGYNEQFF
-	TRBV5-4	TRBJ2-6	once	TGTGCCAGCAGCCCAGCTAGTAGAGGGGCCGGGGCCAACGTCCTGACTTTC	CASSPASRGAGANVLTF
-	TRBV7-8	TRBJ1-5	-	TGTGCCAGCAGCTTAGATTTAAAGCCCCAGCATTTT	CASSLDLKPQHF
-	TRBV7-9	TRBJ2-7	-	TGTGCCAGCAGCTTTCGGACCTACGAGCAGTACTTC	CASSFRTYEQYF
-	TRBV30	TRBJ2-7	-	TGTGCCTGGAGTTCAAACGCCCGATACGAGCAGTACTTC	CAWSSNARYEQYF
TRBD1	TRBV7-6	TRBJ2-7	-	TGTGCCAGCAGCCTTCTCGCCGGGGGACAGGGTGAGAGCGAGCAGTACTTC	CASSLLAGGQGESEQYF
TRBD2	TRBV5-1	TRBJ2-1	few	TGCGCCAGCAGCGGGGATCAGAGGAGCGGGGGGCTTCACAATGAGCAGTTCTTC	CASSGDQRSGGLHNEQFF
-	TRBV15	TRBJ2-6	-	TGTGCCACCAGCAGAGGGGGGGGGACAGGCTTTGGGGCCAACGTCCTGACTTTC	CATSRGGGTGFGANVLTF
TRBD2	TRBV7-2	TRBJ2-3	few	TGTGCCAGCAGCCAACAGGGGACTAGCGGGACGAGCACAGATACGCAGTATTTT	CASSQQGTSGTSTDTQYF
-	TRBV6-5	TRBJ1-2	once	TGTGCCAGCAGTTACTCCGCCAGGGGTGATGGCTACACCTTC	CASSYSARGDGYTF
TRBD1	TRBV9	TRBJ2-3	once	TGTGCCAGCAGCGTTACAGGGGATAGCACAGATACGCAGTATTTT	CASSVTGDSTDTQYF
-	TRBV5-4	TRBJ2-4	few	TGTGCCAGCAGCTTGGATCTAGGAGATATTCAGTACTTC	CASSLDLGDIQYF
-	TRBV27	TRBJ2-1	few	TGTGCCAGCAGTTTCTATGGCGGCTTATCCTACAATGAGCAGTTCTTC	CASSFYGGLSYNEQFF
TRBD1	TRBV7-8	TRBJ1-5	-	TGTGCCAGCAGCCCAGCCCGGCCAGACAGGGGGCCGGGCAATCAGCCCCAGCATTTT	CASSPARPDRGPGNQPQHF
-	TRBV7-2	TRBJ2-7	-	TGTGCCAGCAGCTTAGTAACCGGGACCGAGCAGTACTTC	CASSLVTGTEQYF
-	TRBV5-5	TRBJ1-5	-	TGTGCCAGCAGCTTGTGGGCGGATAGCAATCAGCCCCAGCATTTT	CASSLWADSNQPQHF
TRBD2	TRBV10-3	TRBJ2-5	-	TGTGCCATCAGTTCCAGTCTAGCGGGGGGGCCCGGAGAGACCCAGTACTTC	CAISSSLAGGPGETQYF
TRBD1	TRBV7-2	TRBJ1-2	once	TGTGCCAGCAGCCCGGACAGGCAGTCCTATGGCTACACCTTC	CASSPDRQSYGYTF
-	TRBV7-2	TRBJ2-2	-	TGTGCCAGCAGCTTACTCGGGGGGCGCGAGACCGGGGAGCTGTTTTTT	CASSLLGGRETGELFF
TRBD2	TRBV5-1	TRBJ2-3	-	TGCGCCAGCAGCATGAGCGGGGTTAGCACAGATACGCAGTATTTT	CASSMSGVSTDTQYF
-	TRBV10-3	TRBJ1-1	-	TGTGCCATCAGTGAGCTCGAGGGCACGAACACTGAAGCTTTCTTT	CAISELEGTNTEAFF
TRBD2	TRBV2	TRBJ2-5	-	TGTGCCAGCAGCCCGACCGTCGCGGGGGGGGAGACCCAGTACTTC	CASSPTVAGGETQYF
TRBD2	TRBV18	TRBJ2-5	-	TGTGCCAGCACGGGGAGGGACCAAGAGACCCAGTACTTC	CASTGRDQETQYF
-	TRBV27	TRBJ2-7	-	TGTGCCAGCAGTCCGGGCGAGGGGACTTTCCTCTACGAGCAGTACTTC	CASSPGEGTFLYEQYF
-	TRBV10-3	TRBJ2-1	-	TGTGCCATCAGTGAAAGGGCTAGCGATCACAATGAGCAGTTCTTC	CAISERASDHNEQFF
-	TRBV18	TRBJ2-5	-	TGTGCCAGCTCACCACTGAGGCAAGAGACCCAGTACTTC	CASSPLRQETQYF
TRBD1	TRBV7-6	TRBJ1-3	-	TGTGCCAGCAGCTCCCATACAGGGGGGAGCTCTGGAAACACCATATATTTT	CASSSHTGGSSGNTIYF
-	TRBV2	TRBJ1-2	-	TGTGCCAGCAGCGATCAGGGCCCCTATGGCTACACCTTC	CASSDQGPYGYTF
TRBD1	TRBV24-1	TRBJ2-2	-	TGTGCCACCAGTGATCTAACAGGGGAGACGAACACCGGGGAGCTGTTTTTT	CATSDLTGETNTGELFF
TRBD2	TRBV6-4	TRBJ2-1	-	TGTGCCAGCAGCAAACGACTAGCGGGCATCTATGAGCAGTTCTTC	CASSKRLAGIYEQFF
-	TRBV2	TRBJ2-2	few	TGTGCCAGCAGTGACGGAGGGCCGACCGGGGAGCTGTTTTTT	CASSDGGPTGELFF
-	TRBV6-5	TRBJ1-6	few	TGTGCCAACTTAAGGCGCCTGCTCTATAATTCACCCCTCCACTTT	CANLRRLLYNSPLHF
TRBD1	TRBV7-2	TRBJ2-5	-	TGTGCCAGCAGCTCCAAGACAGGGGGGGAGACCCAGTACTTC	CASSSKTGGETQYF
-	TRBV5-1	TRBJ1-2	-	TGCGCCAGCAGCTTAGGAACGTCCGCAGACTATGGCTACACCTTC	CASSLGTSADYGYTF
-	TRBV21-1	TRBJ2-5	once	TGTGCCAGCAGCAAATATCGGACTACCCGAAAGCAAGAGACCCAGTACTTC	CASSKYRTTRKQETQYF
-	TRBV5-5	TRBJ2-3	-	TGTGCCAGCAGCTTGGCGCCAGTCAGCACAGATACGCAGTATTTT	CASSLAPVSTDTQYF
TRBD1	TRBV14	TRBJ2-7	-	TGTGCCAGCAGCCATGAGACAGGGGGCTCCTACGAGCAGTACTTC	CASSHETGGSYEQYF
TRBD2	TRBV18	TRBJ2-3	-	TGTGCCAGCTCACTTGAGGCGGGAGGATCAGATACGCAGTATTTT	CASSLEAGGSDTQYF
TRBD2	TRBV24-1	TRBJ2-1	-	TGTGCCACCAGTGATCCGGGGGGTAACAATGAGCAGTTCTTC	CATSDPGGNNEQFF
-	TRBV5-1	TRBJ2-5	-	TGCGCCAGCAGCTTGGGAGGCCCAGCCGAACAAGAGACCCAGTACTTC	CASSLGGPAEQETQYF
-	TRBV18	TRBJ1-2	-	TGTGCCAGCTCACCTATGACGGGAGTCTTAACCTTC	CASSPMTGVLTF
-	TRBV6-6	TRBJ2-7	-	TGTGCCAGCAGTTGGGGTACCGGGACTCCGAACTACGAGCAGTACTTC	CASSWGTGTPNYEQYF
-	TRBV29-1	TRBJ1-2	-	TGCAGCGCCTTGGACAGAGTAAACTATGGCTACACCTTC	CSALDRVNYGYTF
-	TRBV30	TRBJ1-5	-	TGTGCCTGGAGTGGGAGTTGGGATCAGCCCCAGCATTTT	CAWSGSWDQPQHF
TRBD2	TRBV10-3	TRBJ2-3	-	TGTGCCATCAGAGGCGGGGGGGCCAGAGATACGCAGTATTTT	CAIRGGGARDTQYF
TRBD2	TRBV6-6	TRBJ2-7	few	TGTGCCAGCGGGGGACTAGCGGGACTCGAGCAGTACTTC	CASGGLAGLEQYF